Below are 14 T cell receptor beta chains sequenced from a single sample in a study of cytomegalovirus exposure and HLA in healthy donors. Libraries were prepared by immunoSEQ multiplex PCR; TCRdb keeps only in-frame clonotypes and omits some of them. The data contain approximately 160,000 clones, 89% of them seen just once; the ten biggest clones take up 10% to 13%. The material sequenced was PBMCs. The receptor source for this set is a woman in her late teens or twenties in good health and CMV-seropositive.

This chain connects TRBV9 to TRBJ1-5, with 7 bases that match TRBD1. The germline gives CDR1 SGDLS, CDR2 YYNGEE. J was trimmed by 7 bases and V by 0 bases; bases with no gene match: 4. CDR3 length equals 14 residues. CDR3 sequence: CASSVAQGDQPQHF. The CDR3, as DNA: TGTGCCAGCAGCGTAGCGCAGGGGGACCAGCCCCAGCATTTT. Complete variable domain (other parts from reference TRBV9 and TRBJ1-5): DSGVTQTPKHLITATGQRVTLRCSPRSGDLSVYWYQQSLDQGLQFLIQYYNGEERAKGNILERFSAQQFPDLHSELNLSSLELGDSALYFCASSVAQGDQPQHFGDGTRLSIL.

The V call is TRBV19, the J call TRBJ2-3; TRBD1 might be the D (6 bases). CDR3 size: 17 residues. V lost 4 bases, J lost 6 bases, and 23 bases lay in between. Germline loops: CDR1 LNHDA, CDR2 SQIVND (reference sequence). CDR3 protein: CASSRPGQGWTSDTQYF. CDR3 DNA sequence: TGTGCCAGTAGTAGACCGGGACAAGGATGGACATCCGATACGCAGTATTTT.

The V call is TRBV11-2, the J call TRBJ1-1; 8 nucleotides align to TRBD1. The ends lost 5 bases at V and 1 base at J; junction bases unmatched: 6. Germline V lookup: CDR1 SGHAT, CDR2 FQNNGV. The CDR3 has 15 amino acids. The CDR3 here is CASSLMGQANTEAFF. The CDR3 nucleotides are TGTGCCAGCAGCCTCATGGGACAGGCGAACACTGAAGCTTTCTTT.

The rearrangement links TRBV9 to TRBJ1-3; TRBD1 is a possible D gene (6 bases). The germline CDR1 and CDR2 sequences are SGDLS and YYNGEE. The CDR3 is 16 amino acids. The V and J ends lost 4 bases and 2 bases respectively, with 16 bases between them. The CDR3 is CASSHRGDIAGNTIYF. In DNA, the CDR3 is TGTGCCAGCAGCCACCGGGGGGACATAGCTGGAAACACCATATATTTT.

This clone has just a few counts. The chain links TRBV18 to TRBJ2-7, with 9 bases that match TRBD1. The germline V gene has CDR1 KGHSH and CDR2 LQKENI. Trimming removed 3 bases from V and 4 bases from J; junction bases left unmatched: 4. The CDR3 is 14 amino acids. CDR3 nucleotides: TGTGCCAGCTCACCCCAAGGGACAGGGTACGAGCAGTACTTC. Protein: CASSPQGTGYEQYF. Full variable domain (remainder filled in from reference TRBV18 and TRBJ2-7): NAGVMQNPRHLVRRRGQEARLRCSPMKGHSHVYWYRQLPEEGLKFMVYLQKENIIDESGMPKERFSAEFPKEGPSILRIQQVVRGDSAAYFCASSPQGTGYEQYFGPGTRLTVT.

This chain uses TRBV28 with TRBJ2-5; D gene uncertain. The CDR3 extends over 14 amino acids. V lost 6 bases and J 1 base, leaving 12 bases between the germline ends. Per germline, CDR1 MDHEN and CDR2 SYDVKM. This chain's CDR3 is CASSEPTGQETQYF. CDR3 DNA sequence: TGTGCCAGCAGCGAACCCACCGGCCAAGAGACCCAGTACTTC.

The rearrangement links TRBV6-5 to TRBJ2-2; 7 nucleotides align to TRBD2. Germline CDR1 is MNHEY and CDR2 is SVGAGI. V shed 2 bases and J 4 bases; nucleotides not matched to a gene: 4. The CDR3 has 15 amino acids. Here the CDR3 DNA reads TGTGCCAGCAGTTACGCGGGAGTTGTCACCGGGGAGCTGTTTTTT. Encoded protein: CASSYAGVVTGELFF.

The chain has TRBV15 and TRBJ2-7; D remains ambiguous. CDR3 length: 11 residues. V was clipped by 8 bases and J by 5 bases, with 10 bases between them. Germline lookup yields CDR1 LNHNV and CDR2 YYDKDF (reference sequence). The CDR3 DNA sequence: TGTGCCACCGGTTTAGAGGACGAGCAGTACTTC. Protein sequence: CATGLEDEQYF.

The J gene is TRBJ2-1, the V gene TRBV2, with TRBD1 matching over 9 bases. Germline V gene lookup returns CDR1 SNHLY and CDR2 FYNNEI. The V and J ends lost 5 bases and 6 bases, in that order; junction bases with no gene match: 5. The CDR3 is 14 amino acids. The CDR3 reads CASSPGQGSNEQFF. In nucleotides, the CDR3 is TGTGCCAGCAGTCCGGGACAGGGATCCAATGAGCAGTTCTTC.

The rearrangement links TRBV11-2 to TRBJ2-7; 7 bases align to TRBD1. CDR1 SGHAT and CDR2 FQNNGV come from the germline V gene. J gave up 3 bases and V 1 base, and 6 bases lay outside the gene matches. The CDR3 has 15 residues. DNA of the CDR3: TGTGCCAGCAGCTTAGTCCAGGACAGGAGCTACGAGCAGTACTTC. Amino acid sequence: CASSLVQDRSYEQYF.

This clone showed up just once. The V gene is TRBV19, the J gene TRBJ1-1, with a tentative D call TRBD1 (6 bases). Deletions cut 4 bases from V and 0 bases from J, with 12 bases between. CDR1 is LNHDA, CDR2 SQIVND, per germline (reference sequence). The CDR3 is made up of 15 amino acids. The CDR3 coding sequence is TGTGCCAGTAGTAAGGGGGGAGGGCTGAACACTGAAGCTTTCTTT. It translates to CASSKGGGLNTEAFF.

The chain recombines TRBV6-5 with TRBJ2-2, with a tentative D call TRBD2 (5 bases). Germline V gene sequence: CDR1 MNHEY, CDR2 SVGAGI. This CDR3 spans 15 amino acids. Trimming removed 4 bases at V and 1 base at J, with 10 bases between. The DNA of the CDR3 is TGTGCCAGCAGTTCTCCGGACTTGAACACCGGGGAGCTGTTTTTT. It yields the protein CASSSPDLNTGELFF.

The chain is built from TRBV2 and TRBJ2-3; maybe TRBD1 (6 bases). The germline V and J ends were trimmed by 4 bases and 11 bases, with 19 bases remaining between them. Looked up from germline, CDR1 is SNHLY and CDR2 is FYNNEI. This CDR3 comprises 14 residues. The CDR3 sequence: CASSVHAQGSKQYF. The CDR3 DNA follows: TGTGCCAGCAGTGTGCACGCACAGGGAAGTAAGCAGTATTTT.

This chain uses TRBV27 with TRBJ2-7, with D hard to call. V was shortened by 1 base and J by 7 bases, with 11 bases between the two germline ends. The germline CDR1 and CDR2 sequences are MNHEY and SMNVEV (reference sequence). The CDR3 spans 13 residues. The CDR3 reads CASSLYGTEEQYF. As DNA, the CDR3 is TGTGCCAGCAGTTTATATGGCACGGAGGAGCAGTACTTC.